Below are 2 T cell receptor beta chains sequenced from a single sample in a study of blood T cell repertoires in COVID-19 (dated by TCRdb to 2020 to 2022). Library preparation employed the immunoSEQ multiplex PCR assay. The table was pulled from immuneACCESS by TCRdb, which kept in-frame rearrangements only. Such tables lose some clones; where checked, under half of the loss comes from unresolved V genes, and the rest has no known cause. Within this sample are about 270,000 clones, with roughly nine tenths of them counted one time only. Under 3% of the sample belongs to the ten largest clones. The specimen sequenced was PBMCs or T cells enriched from blood (not recorded which). The receptors derive from a young woman who had recovered from COVID-19.

The chain employs TRBV27 and TRBJ2-5; the match to TRBD2 covers 16 bases. This CDR3 region has 18 residues. Germline lookup yields CDR1 MNHEY and CDR2 SMNVEV (reference sequence). V was pared by 7 bases and J by 5 bases, with 13 bases of the junction left unmatched. As DNA, the CDR3 is TGTGCCAGCACCTCCGCCGGGACTAGCGGGAGGGCCTTTGAGACCCAGTACTTC. Protein sequence: CASTSAGTSGRAFETQYF.

Only one count was recorded for this clone. The rearrangement joins TRBV7-9 to TRBJ2-2; 9 bases align to TRBD1. Trimming took 5 bases from V and 4 from J; bases not matched to a gene: 11. Germline-derived CDR1 and CDR2 are SEHNR and FQNEAQ (reference sequence). The CDR3 totals 17 residues. CDR3 region: CASSPIPGQGVTGELFF. The CDR3 DNA reads TGTGCCAGCAGCCCGATCCCGGGACAGGGAGTCACCGGGGAGCTGTTTTTT.